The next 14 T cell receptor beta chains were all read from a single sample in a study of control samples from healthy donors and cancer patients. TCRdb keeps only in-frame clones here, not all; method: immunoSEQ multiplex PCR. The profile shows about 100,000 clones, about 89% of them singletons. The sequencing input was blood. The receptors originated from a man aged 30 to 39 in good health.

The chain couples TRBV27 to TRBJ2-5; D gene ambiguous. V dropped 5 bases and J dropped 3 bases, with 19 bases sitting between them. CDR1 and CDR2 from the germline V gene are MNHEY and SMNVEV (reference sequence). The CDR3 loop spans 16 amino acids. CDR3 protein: CASSGLRPPQKETQYF. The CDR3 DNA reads TGTGCCAGCAGTGGTTTGAGGCCCCCCCAAAAAGAGACCCAGTACTTC.

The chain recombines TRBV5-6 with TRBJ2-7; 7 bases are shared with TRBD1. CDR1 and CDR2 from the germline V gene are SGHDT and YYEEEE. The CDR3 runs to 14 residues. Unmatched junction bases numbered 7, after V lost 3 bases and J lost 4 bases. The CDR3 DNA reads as TGTGCCAGCAGCTCACCGGGACAGCTTTACGAGCAGTACTTC. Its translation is CASSSPGQLYEQYF.

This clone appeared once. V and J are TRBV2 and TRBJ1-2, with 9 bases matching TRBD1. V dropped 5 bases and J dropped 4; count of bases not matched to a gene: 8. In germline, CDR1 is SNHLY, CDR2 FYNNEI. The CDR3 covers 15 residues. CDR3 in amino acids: CASSPDLTGGYGYTF. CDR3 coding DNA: TGTGCCAGCAGTCCTGACTTGACAGGGGGCTATGGCTACACCTTC.

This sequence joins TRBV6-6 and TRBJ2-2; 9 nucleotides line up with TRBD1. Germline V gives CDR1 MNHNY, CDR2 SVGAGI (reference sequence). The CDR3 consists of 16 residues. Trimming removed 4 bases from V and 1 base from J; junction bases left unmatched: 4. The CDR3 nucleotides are TGTGCCAGCAGTTCCGACAGGGGGAAGAACACCGGGGAGCTGTTTTTT. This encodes CASSSDRGKNTGELFF.

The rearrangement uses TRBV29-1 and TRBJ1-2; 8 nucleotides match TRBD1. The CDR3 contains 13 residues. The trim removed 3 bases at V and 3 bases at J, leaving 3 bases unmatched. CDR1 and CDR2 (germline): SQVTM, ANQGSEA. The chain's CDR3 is CSVETGQDYGYTF. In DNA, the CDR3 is TGCAGCGTTGAGACGGGACAGGACTATGGCTACACCTTC.

CDR3 nucleotides: TGTGCCAGCAGTGACGTTGTACAGGTGATCTCCTACGAGCAGTACTTC. Encoded protein: CASSDVVQVISYEQYF. The chain uses TRBV6-1 and TRBJ2-7; perhaps TRBD1 as D (5 bases). With 3 bases removed from V and 0 bases from J, the gap between germline ends came to 15 bases. There are 16 residues in the CDR3. Germline CDR1 MNHNS, CDR2 SASEGT.

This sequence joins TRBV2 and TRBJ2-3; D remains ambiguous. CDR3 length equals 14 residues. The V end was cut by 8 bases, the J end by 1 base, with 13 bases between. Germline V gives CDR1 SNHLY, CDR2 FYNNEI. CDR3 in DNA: TGTGCCAGCGTTAAAGTCGTGGGCACAGATACGCAGTATTTT. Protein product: CASVKVVGTDTQYF. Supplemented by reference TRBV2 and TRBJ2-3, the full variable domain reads EPEVTQTPSHQVTQMGQEVILRCVPISNHLYFYWYRQILGQKVEFLVSFYNNEISEKSEIFDDQFSVERPDGSNFTLKIRSTKLEDSAMYFCASVKVVGTDTQYFGPGTRLTVL.

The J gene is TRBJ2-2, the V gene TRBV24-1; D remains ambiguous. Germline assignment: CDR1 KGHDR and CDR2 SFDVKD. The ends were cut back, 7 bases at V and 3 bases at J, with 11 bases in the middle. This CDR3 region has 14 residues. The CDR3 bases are TGTGCCACCAGCCCGGGTCGGTACACCGGGGAGCTGTTTTTT. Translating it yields CATSPGRYTGELFF.

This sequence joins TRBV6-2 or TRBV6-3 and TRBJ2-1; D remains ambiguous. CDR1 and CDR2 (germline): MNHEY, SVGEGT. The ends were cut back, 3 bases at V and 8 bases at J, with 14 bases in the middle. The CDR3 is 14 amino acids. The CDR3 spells CASSYSRLVHEQFF. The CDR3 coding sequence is TGTGCCAGCAGTTATTCCAGGTTGGTCCATGAGCAGTTCTTC.

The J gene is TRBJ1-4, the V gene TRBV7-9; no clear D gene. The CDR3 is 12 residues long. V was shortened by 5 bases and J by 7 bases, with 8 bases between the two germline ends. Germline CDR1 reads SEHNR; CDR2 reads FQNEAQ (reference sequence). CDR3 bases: TGTGCCAGCAGCCCTAGAGGTGAAAAACTGTTTTTT. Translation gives CASSPRGEKLFF. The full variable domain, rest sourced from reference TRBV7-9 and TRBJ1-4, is DTGVSQNPRHKITKRGQNVTFRCDPISEHNRLYWYRQTLGQGPEFLTYFQNEAQLEKSRLLSDRFSAERPKGSFSTLEIQRTEQGDSAMYLCASSPRGEKLFFGSGTQLSVL.

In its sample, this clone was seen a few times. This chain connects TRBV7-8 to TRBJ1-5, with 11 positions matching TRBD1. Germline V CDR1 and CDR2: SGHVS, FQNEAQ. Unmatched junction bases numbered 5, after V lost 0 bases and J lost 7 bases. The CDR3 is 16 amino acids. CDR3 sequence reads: CASSLASRTGGQPQHF. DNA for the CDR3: TGTGCCAGCAGCTTAGCGTCAAGGACAGGGGGCCAGCCCCAGCATTTT.

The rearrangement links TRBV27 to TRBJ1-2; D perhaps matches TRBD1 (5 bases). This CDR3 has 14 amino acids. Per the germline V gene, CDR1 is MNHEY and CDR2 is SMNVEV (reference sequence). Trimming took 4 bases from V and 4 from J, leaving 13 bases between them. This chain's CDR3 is CASSSGGSVYGYTF. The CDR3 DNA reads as TGTGCCAGCAGTTCCGGGGGGAGCGTCTATGGCTACACCTTC.

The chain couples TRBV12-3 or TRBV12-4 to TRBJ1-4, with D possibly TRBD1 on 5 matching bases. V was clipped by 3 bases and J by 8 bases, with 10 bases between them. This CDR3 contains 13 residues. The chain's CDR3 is CASSLQGKEKLFF. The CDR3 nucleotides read TGTGCCAGCAGTTTGCAGGGAAAGGAAAAACTGTTTTTT.

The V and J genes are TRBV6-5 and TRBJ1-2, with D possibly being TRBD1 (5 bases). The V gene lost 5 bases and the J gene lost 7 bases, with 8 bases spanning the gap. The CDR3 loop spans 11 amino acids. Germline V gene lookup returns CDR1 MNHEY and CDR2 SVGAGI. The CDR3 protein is CASSPGGGYTF. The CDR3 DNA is TGTGCCAGCAGTCCCGGGGGTGGCTACACCTTC.